The table lists the clone carrying this T cell receptor (beta chain) with a few counts. Generated by immunoSEQ multiplex PCR, the TCRdb table keeps only in-frame clones and is missing some. Here the sample spans about 440,000 clones, around 88% being singletons. This specimen belongs to a study of blood T cell repertoires in COVID-19. The CDR3 spans 15 residues. Germline V CDR1 and CDR2: DFQATT, SNEGSKA (reference sequence). V shed 3 bases and J shed 4 bases, with 15 bases lying between them. The sample taken for sequencing was peripheral blood. The chain uses TRBV20-1 and TRBJ2-2, with D possibly matching TRBD1 (6 bases). The sequence was collected from a woman aged 45-59 years with COVID-19, enrolled during active disease. CDR3 in DNA: TGCAGTGCTAGTGGGGGCAGGATTCCCACCGGGGAGCTGTTTTTT. Its translation: CSASGGRIPTGELFF.